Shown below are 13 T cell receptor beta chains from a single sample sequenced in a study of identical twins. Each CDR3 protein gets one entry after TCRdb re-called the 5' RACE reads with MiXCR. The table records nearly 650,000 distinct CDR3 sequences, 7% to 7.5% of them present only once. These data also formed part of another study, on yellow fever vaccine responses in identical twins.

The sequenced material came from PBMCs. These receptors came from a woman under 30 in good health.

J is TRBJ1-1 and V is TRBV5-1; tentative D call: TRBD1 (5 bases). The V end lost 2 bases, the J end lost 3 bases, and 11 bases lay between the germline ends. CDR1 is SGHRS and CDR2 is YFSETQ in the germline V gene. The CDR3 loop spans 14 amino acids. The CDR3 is CASSLNDRDTEAFF. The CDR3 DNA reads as TGCGCCAGCAGCTTAAACGACAGAGACACTGAAGCTTTCTTT.

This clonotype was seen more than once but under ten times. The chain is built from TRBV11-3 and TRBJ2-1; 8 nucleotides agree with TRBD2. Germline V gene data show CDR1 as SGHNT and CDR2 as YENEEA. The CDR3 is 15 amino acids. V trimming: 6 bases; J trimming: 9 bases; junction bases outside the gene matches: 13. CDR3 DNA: TGTGCCAGCAGTTCCCAGGGACAAACTAGCGGTGAGCAGTTCTTC. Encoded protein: CASSSQGQTSGEQFF.

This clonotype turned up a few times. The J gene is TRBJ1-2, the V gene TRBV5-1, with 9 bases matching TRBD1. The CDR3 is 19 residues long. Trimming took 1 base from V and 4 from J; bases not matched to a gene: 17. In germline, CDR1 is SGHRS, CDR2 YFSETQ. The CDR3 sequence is CASSLSLWTGVTGGYGYTF. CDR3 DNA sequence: TGCGCCAGCAGCTTGAGTTTGTGGACAGGGGTAACTGGCGGCTATGGCTACACCTTC.

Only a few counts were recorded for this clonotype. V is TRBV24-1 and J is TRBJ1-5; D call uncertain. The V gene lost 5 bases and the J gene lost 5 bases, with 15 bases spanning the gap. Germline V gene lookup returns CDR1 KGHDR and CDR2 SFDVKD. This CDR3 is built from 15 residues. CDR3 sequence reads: CATSAKGPGDQPQHF. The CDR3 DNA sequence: TGTGCCACCAGTGCCAAAGGACCCGGGGATCAGCCCCAGCATTTT.

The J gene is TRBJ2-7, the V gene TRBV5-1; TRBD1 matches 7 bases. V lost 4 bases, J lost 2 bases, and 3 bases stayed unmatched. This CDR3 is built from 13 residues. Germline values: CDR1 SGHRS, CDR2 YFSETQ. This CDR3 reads CASSGTVTYEQYF. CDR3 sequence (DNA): TGCGCCAGCAGCGGGACAGTTACCTACGAGCAGTACTTC.

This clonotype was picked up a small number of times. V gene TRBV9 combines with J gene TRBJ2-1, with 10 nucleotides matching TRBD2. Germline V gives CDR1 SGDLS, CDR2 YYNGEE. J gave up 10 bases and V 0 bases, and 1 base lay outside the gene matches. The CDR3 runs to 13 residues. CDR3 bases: TGTGCCAGCAGCGTAGCACTAGCGGGGGAGCAGTTCTTC. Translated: CASSVALAGEQFF.

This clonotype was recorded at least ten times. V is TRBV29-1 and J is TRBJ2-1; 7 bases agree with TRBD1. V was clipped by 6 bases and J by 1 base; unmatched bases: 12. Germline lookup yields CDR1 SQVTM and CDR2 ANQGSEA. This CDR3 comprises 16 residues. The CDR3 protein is CSVLGMRQGSYNEQFF. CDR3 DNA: TGCAGCGTCTTAGGGATGAGACAGGGTTCCTACAATGAGCAGTTCTTC.

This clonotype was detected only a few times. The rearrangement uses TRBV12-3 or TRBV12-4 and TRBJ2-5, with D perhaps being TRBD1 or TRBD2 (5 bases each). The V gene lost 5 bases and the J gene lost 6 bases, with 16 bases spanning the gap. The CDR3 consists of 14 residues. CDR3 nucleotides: TGTGCCAGCAGTCTCCGGGACCCTGGGAAGACCCAGTACTTC. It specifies CASSLRDPGKTQYF.

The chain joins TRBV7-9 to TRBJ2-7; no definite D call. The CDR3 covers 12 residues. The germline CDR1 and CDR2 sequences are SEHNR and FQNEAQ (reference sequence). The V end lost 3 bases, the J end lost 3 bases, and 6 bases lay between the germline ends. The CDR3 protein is CASSLYDYEQYV. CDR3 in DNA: TGTGCCAGCAGCTTGTATGACTACGAGCAGTACGTC.

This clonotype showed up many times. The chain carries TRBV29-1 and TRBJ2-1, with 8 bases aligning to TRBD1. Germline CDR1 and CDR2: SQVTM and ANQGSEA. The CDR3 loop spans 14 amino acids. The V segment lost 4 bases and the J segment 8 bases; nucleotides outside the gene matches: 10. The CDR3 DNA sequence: TGCAGCGTTGGTGGACAGGGCGCTGTCGATGAGCAGTTCTTC. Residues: CSVGGQGAVDEQFF.

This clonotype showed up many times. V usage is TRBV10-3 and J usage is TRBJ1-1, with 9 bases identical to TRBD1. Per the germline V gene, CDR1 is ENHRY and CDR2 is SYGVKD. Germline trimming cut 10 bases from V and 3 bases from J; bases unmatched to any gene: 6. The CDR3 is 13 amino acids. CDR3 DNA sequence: TGTGCCACCCGGGACAGGGTGGACACTGAAGCTTTCTTT. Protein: CATRDRVDTEAFF.

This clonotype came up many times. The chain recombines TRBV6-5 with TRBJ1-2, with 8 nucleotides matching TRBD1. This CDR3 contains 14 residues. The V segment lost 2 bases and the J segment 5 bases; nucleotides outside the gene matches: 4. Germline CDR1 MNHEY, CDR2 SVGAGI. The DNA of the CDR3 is TGTGCCAGCAGTTACCAGGGGGCCGGTTATGGCTACACCTTC. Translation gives CASSYQGAGYGYTF.

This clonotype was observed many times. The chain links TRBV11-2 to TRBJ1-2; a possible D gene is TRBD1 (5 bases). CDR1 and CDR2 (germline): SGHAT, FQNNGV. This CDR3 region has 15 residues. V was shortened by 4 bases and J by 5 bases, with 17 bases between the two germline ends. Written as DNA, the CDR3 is TGTGCCAGCAGCTCCACCCGGGACGCAGTATATGGCTACACCTTC. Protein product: CASSSTRDAVYGYTF.